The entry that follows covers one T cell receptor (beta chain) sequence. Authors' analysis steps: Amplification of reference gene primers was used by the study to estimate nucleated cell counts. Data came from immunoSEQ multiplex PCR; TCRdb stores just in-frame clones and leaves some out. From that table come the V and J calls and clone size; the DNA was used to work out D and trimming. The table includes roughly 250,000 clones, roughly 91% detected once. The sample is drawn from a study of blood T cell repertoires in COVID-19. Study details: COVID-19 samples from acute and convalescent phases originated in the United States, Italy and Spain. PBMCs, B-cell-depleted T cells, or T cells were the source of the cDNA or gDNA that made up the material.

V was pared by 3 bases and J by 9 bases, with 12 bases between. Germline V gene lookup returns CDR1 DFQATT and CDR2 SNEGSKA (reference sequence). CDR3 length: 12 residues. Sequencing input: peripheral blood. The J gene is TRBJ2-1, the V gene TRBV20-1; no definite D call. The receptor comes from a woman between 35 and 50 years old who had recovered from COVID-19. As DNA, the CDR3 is TGCAGTGCTAGTTTAGTACTCGGTGAGCAGTTCTTC. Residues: CSASLVLGEQFF.